Listed below are T cell receptor beta chains from one sample, sequenced in a study of cytomegalovirus exposure and HLA in healthy donors. The data were produced by immunoSEQ multiplex PCR, yet TCRdb's version contains in-frame clones alone and is incomplete. The sample yields 100,000 to 130,000 clones, roughly 80% seen once. The material sequenced was PBMCs. Source of these receptors: a man in his thirties or forties in good health and CMV-seronegative. Both conserved end residues are part of each CDR3. The D gene is left open where the match is weak. Rows give clone size only sometimes, using once, few, many, or a class for an expanded clone.

abundance,j_gene,len,v_gene,d_gene,CDR3aa,CDR3nt
-,TRBJ1-1,15,TRBV28,-,CASSLFSPGKTEAFF,TGTGCCAGCAGTTTATTTAGTCCGGGTAAGACTGAAGCTTTCTTT
-,TRBJ1-5,14,TRBV7-9,-,CASSLAGAQAPQHF,TGTGCCAGCAGCTTAGCGGGGGCCCAGGCGCCCCAGCATTTT
-,TRBJ1-4,16,TRBV4-2,-,CASSHPGRRDNEKLFF,TGTGCCAGCAGCCATCCTGGGAGGCGGGATAATGAAAAACTGTTTTTT
-,TRBJ2-3,15,TRBV7-2,-,CASSPAWSGGDTQYF,TGTGCCAGCAGCCCAGCATGGTCCGGAGGAGATACGCAGTATTTT
-,TRBJ1-2,12,TRBV2,-,CASMTTAYGYTF,TGTGCCAGCATGACGACAGCCTATGGCTACACCTTC
-,TRBJ1-5,14,TRBV6-4,-,CASSSDSSNQPQHF,TGTGCCAGCAGTTCCGACAGTAGCAATCAGCCCCAGCATTTT
-,TRBJ2-1,16,TRBV4-1,-,CASSQDLHSGGFGQFF,TGCGCCAGCAGCCAAGATCTTCATAGCGGAGGGTTTGGGCAGTTCTTC
-,TRBJ2-7,15,TRBV30,-,CAWSVHPEGAWEQYF,TGTGCCTGGAGTGTACATCCGGAGGGGGCGTGGGAGCAGTACTTC
-,TRBJ2-7,14,TRBV2,-,CASSPSLARDEQYF,TGTGCCAGCAGTCCCAGTCTCGCCCGTGACGAGCAGTACTTC
once,TRBJ2-7,14,TRBV6-5,-,CASRGWDNSYEQYF,TGTGCCAGCAGGGGGTGGGACAACTCCTACGAGCAGTACTTC
-,TRBJ2-7,13,TRBV27,-,CASRGGPLREQYF,TGTGCCAGCAGGGGGGGGCCCCTCCGCGAGCAGTACTTC
-,TRBJ2-7,15,TRBV6-6,TRBD2,CASSYMGGVSGEQYF,TGTGCCAGCAGTTACATGGGGGGGGTCTCGGGAGAGCAGTACTTC
-,TRBJ2-1,12,TRBV11-2,-,CASRQGWSGQFF,TGTGCCAGCAGACAGGGTTGGTCGGGGCAGTTCTTC
-,TRBJ2-2,17,TRBV4-1,TRBD2,CASSPRTSGRATGELFF,TGCGCCAGCAGCCCTCGGACTAGCGGGAGGGCTACCGGGGAGCTGTTTTTT
-,TRBJ2-1,13,TRBV7-3,-,CASSSPYSNEQFF,TGTGCCAGCAGCTCGCCTTACAGCAATGAGCAGTTCTTC
few,TRBJ2-5,15,TRBV6-1,TRBD1,CASGTGTGSQETQYF,TGTGCCAGCGGAACCGGGACAGGGTCCCAAGAGACCCAGTACTTC
-,TRBJ1-1,15,TRBV7-3,-,CASSLTWSLNTEAFF,TGTGCCAGCAGCTTAACGTGGAGTTTGAACACTGAAGCTTTCTTT
once,TRBJ2-1,15,TRBV6-1,TRBD2,CASRDRGGGNNEQFF,TGTGCCAGCAGAGATCGGGGGGGCGGGAACAATGAGCAGTTCTTC
few,TRBJ2-3,13,TRBV7-3,-,CASSSPVTDTQYF,TGTGCCAGCAGCTCCCCAGTCACAGATACGCAGTATTTT
-,TRBJ2-7,14,TRBV7-2,-,CASSFLARDYEQYF,TGTGCCAGCAGCTTTCTAGCGCGAGACTACGAGCAGTACTTC
once,TRBJ1-2,13,TRBV6-1,-,CASSMTATYGYTF,TGTGCCAGCAGTATGACGGCGACTTATGGCTACACCTTC
-,TRBJ2-2,18,TRBV7-8,-,CASSLTFAQGSNTGELFF,TGTGCCAGCAGCTTAACCTTCGCCCAGGGATCGAACACCGGGGAGCTGTTTTTT
-,TRBJ2-1,13,TRBV19,-,CASSIQGPNEQFF,TGTGCCAGTAGTATCCAGGGCCCCAATGAGCAGTTCTTC
few,TRBJ1-2,15,TRBV5-8,-,CASSHRPSGDYGYTF,TGTGCCAGCAGCCACCGGCCTTCAGGGGATTATGGCTACACCTTC
-,TRBJ2-7,16,TRBV30,-,CAWSAGQSRPNYEQYF,TGTGCCTGGAGTGCCGGACAGAGTCGTCCGAACTACGAGCAGTACTTC
-,TRBJ2-7,14,TRBV6-5,TRBD1,CASSRRQGQYEQYF,TGTGCCAGCAGCAGGCGACAGGGCCAATACGAGCAGTACTTC
-,TRBJ2-3,15,TRBV9,TRBD1,CASSVDGTGGDTQYF,TGTGCCAGCAGCGTAGACGGGACAGGGGGAGATACGCAGTATTTT
-,TRBJ2-7,15,TRBV28,TRBD2,CASSLWASGNYEQYF,TGTGCCAGCAGTTTATGGGCTAGCGGAAACTACGAGCAGTACTTC
-,TRBJ2-1,16,TRBV7-8,-,CASSRGGGNSYNEQFF,TGTGCCAGCAGCCGCGGTGGCGGGAACTCCTACAATGAGCAGTTCTTC
-,TRBJ1-4,14,TRBV7-6,-,CASSLRGPNEKLFF,TGTGCCAGCAGCTTGCGGGGGCCTAATGAAAAACTGTTTTTT
-,TRBJ2-2,14,TRBV30,TRBD2,CAWSPAGGRGELFF,TGTGCCTGGAGTCCAGCGGGAGGTCGAGGGGAGCTGTTTTTT
-,TRBJ1-2,13,TRBV10-1,-,CASRIPEGESYTF,TGCGCCAGCAGGATCCCCGAGGGGGAAAGCTACACCTTC
-,TRBJ2-7,14,TRBV27,TRBD2,CASSLGLAGDEQYF,TGTGCCAGCAGTTTGGGACTAGCGGGGGACGAGCAGTACTTC
-,TRBJ2-3,16,TRBV29-1,TRBD2,CSVGVVGLAASDTQYF,TGCAGCGTTGGGGTGGTTGGTCTAGCGGCGTCAGATACGCAGTATTTT
-,TRBJ2-5,13,TRBV28,TRBD1,CASRGQDYVAQYF,TGTGCCAGCAGGGGACAGGACTACGTTGCCCAGTACTTC
once,TRBJ1-1,13,TRBV28,-,CASIAGVITEAFF,TGTGCCAGCATAGCAGGGGTAATCACTGAAGCTTTCTTT
-,TRBJ1-4,13,TRBV2,TRBD1,CASTEGADEKLFF,TGTGCCAGCACCGAGGGGGCAGACGAAAAACTGTTTTTT
-,TRBJ2-7,13,TRBV9,-,CASGTGVDYEQYF,TGTGCCAGCGGGACGGGAGTTGATTACGAGCAGTACTTC
-,TRBJ2-7,14,TRBV6-5,TRBD2,CATQREGATYEQYF,TGTGCCACCCAGCGGGAGGGGGCGACCTACGAGCAGTACTTC
-,TRBJ2-7,15,TRBV18,TRBD1,CASSPGTGVTNEQYF,TGTGCCAGCTCACCGGGGACAGGGGTTACCAACGAGCAGTACTTC
-,TRBJ2-5,13,TRBV19,-,CASSIWGEETQYF,TGTGCCAGTAGTATATGGGGGGAAGAGACCCAGTACTTC
-,TRBJ2-4,15,TRBV5-4,-,CASSYKAQLADIQYF,TGTGCCAGCAGCTACAAAGCTCAGCTCGCGGACATTCAGTACTTC
-,TRBJ2-1,16,TRBV14,-,CASSQPRDTSYNEQFF,TGTGCCAGCAGCCAACCCCGGGACACATCCTACAATGAGCAGTTCTTC
-,TRBJ1-5,12,TRBV28,-,CASGQINQPQHF,TGTGCCAGCGGCCAAATCAATCAGCCCCAGCATTTT
-,TRBJ2-7,15,TRBV9,TRBD2,CASSPRSGSSYEQYF,TGTGCCAGCAGCCCCCGCAGCGGGAGCTCCTACGAGCAGTACTTC
-,TRBJ2-5,13,TRBV7-9,-,CASAEGGWETQYF,TGTGCCAGCGCAGAGGGGGGGTGGGAGACCCAGTACTTC
once,TRBJ2-7,12,TRBV29-1,TRBD2,CSVVGTTYEQYF,TGCAGCGTTGTGGGGACTACCTACGAGCAGTACTTC
-,TRBJ1-6,12,TRBV30,-,CAWSVQDSPLHF,TGTGCCTGGAGTGTACAAGATTCACCCCTCCACTTT